This T cell receptor (beta chain) emerged from a study of CXCR3-negative and CXCR3-positive naive CD8 T cells. General study findings and limits: Surface CD5 was comparable between naive subsets; TCR strength was inferred from TRB CDR3 properties.

Remarks on this clonotype: Its antigen is not identified.

In germline, CDR1 is SGHRS, CDR2 YFSETQ. The length of the CDR3 is 15 residues. 5' RACE with UMI labels generated the TRB cDNA libraries. With the 5' RACE reads reprocessed, TCRdb shows one record per CDR3 protein and no DNA. The sample holds under 30,000 distinct CDR3 sequences. The genes are TRBV5-1 and TRBJ2-7. This receptor was obtained from a human donor in good health. Some clones in this sample may be carry-over from other donors' samples. Sequencing was performed on memory CD8+ T cells from blood. The CDR3 sequence: CASSLGWSGAYEQYF.